This TCR beta chain was retrieved from a study of blood T cell repertoires in COVID-19 (dated by TCRdb to 2020 to 2022). With respect to the entire study: Collaborator samples came from the United States, Italy and Spain and covered acute and convalescent phases of COVID-19. HLA class I and class II types, where available, came from metadata supplied by the sample provider rather than from assay-based typing. Deeply sampled blood TCRbeta repertoires from subjects exposed to, actively infected with, or recovered from COVID-19 were included in the dataset. Sample metadata almost always included a de-identified subject ID, COVID-19 status, age in years and sex. The repertoires were released in a freely available public database meant as a resource for research on the immune response to SARS-CoV-2. The material from the prospective study consisted of cDNA or gDNA derived from T cells, B-cell-depleted T cells, or PBMCs. The samples were drawn from two sources: the first 160 participants of the ongoing ImmuneRACE study, and 1,254 subjects contributed by 6 global collaborators. Overall study outcomes, separate from this receptor: The amount of clinical and demographic metadata varied by source and participant and was provided uncurated.

As for this clone: Its binding antigen is unknown. Base-call qualities are not available, and no considerably larger clone is one nucleotide away.

Each collaborating institution followed its own protocols to collect whole blood in K2EDTA tubes. For TCRbeta analysis, collaborators shipped samples in one of three forms: frozen whole blood, isolated PBMCs, or DNA extracted from either of those sample types. The immunoSEQ Assay, a bias-controlled multiplex PCR, was used to amplify TCRbeta CDR3 regions from genomic DNA. For the original study's pipeline: The number of nucleated cells in each sample was estimated from the amplification of reference gene primers within the assay. To quantify the absolute abundance of each unique TCRbeta CDR3 rearrangement, sequence reads were collapsed and filtered. For each sample, productive Simpson clonality was calculated by taking the square root of Simpson's diversity index across productive rearrangements. Sourced from immuneACCESS, this table was stored by TCRdb with only in-frame sequences that have V and J called. A share of the clones is absent; for the studies checked, an unresolved V gene accounts for under half, and the remainder has no known explanation. V and J calls and clone size follow that table, whereas D and trimming were derived from the DNA. Across this sample there are more than 45,000 clones, with approximately 87% seen only once. The ten largest clones add up to about a tenth of the sample.

Sequencing was performed on peripheral blood. This receptor was identified in a human donor in a cohort sampled during active COVID-19.

The nucleotide sequence is given as TGTGCCAGCTCGTCACAGGGAATGGCTTTCTTT. It translates to CASSSQGMAFF. In this chain, TRBV18 is recombined with TRBJ1-1; TRBD1 is a possible D gene, resting on 6 matching bases. V gives up 6 bases and J gives up 11 bases, and the segment between their germline ends measures 13 bases. From the cysteine up to the phenylalanine, the CDR3 has a length of 11 residues. CDR3 DNA is the only sequence kept; it has 33 bases, read in frame from the first base. Sequences KGHSH (CDR1) and LQKENI (CDR2) are obtained from the germline V gene.